A selection of T cell receptor beta chains follows, all from one sample in a study of blood T cell repertoires in COVID-19. The method was immunoSEQ multiplex PCR; TCRdb's version includes in-frame clones alone and lacks a portion of them. This sample has over 100,000 clones, with 82% found just once. Sequencing was carried out using peripheral blood. All receptors come from a man aged 65-85 years with acute or convalescent COVID-19. The CDR3 runs from the conserved cysteine through the conserved F or W. The order of the fields is J gene, clone size, D gene, V gene, CDR3 protein, CDR3 DNA. The D gene is left open where the match is weak. Some rows have no size entry. The others give once, few or many, or a class for an expanded clone.

J gene: TRBJ2-7; clone size: few; D gene: .; V gene: TRBV7-8; CDR3 protein: CASSFSRYGSSYEQYF; CDR3 DNA: TGTGCCAGCAGCTTTTCGAGGTACGGGAGCTCCTACGAGCAGTACTTC
J gene: TRBJ2-1; clone size: .; D gene: .; V gene: TRBV2; CDR3 protein: CASRETYNEQFF; CDR3 DNA: TGTGCCAGCAGGGAGACTTACAATGAGCAGTTCTTC
J gene: TRBJ2-7; clone size: few; D gene: .; V gene: TRBV7-8; CDR3 protein: CASSRRVSFEQYF; CDR3 DNA: TGTGCCAGCAGCCGCCGGGTCTCTTTCGAGCAGTACTTC
J gene: TRBJ1-1; clone size: .; D gene: TRBD1; V gene: TRBV19; CDR3 protein: CASGQVNMNTEAFF; CDR3 DNA: TGTGCCAGTGGACAGGTTAACATGAACACTGAAGCTTTCTTT
J gene: TRBJ2-3; clone size: few; D gene: TRBD1; V gene: TRBV5-1; CDR3 protein: CASSLRGQGTDTQYF; CDR3 DNA: TGCGCCAGCAGCCTCCGGGGACAGGGAACAGATACGCAGTATTTT
J gene: TRBJ1-1; clone size: once; D gene: TRBD1; V gene: TRBV2; CDR3 protein: CASRGQGFRNTEAFF; CDR3 DNA: TGTGCCAGCAGGGGACAGGGTTTTAGGAACACTGAAGCTTTCTTT
J gene: TRBJ1-1; clone size: few; D gene: TRBD1; V gene: TRBV5-1; CDR3 protein: CASSSTGPEAFF; CDR3 DNA: TGCGCCAGCAGCTCGACAGGGCCGGAAGCTTTCTTT
J gene: TRBJ2-7; clone size: once; D gene: TRBD2; V gene: TRBV18; CDR3 protein: CASSPSTSGRYEQYF; CDR3 DNA: TGTGCCAGCTCACCATCGACTAGCGGGAGGTACGAGCAGTACTTC
J gene: TRBJ2-3; clone size: .; D gene: TRBD2; V gene: TRBV29-1; CDR3 protein: CSVLGLASDTQYF; CDR3 DNA: TGCAGCGTATTGGGACTAGCGTCGGATACGCAGTATTTT
J gene: TRBJ2-5; clone size: .; D gene: TRBD2; V gene: TRBV19; CDR3 protein: CASSMGGSAMETQYF; CDR3 DNA: TGTGCCAGTAGTATGGGCGGGAGTGCTATGGAGACCCAGTACTTC
J gene: TRBJ1-1; clone size: .; D gene: .; V gene: TRBV11-1; CDR3 protein: CASSLAGSEAFF; CDR3 DNA: TGTGCCAGCAGCTTAGCGGGCTCGGAAGCTTTCTTT
J gene: TRBJ2-4; clone size: .; D gene: .; V gene: TRBV13; CDR3 protein: CASSLVGRNLAKNIQYF; CDR3 DNA: TGTGCCAGCAGCTTAGTGGGGCGAAATCTAGCCAAAAACATTCAGTACTTC
J gene: TRBJ1-5; clone size: .; D gene: TRBD1; V gene: TRBV5-1; CDR3 protein: CASSSTGDSNQPQHF; CDR3 DNA: TGCGCCAGCAGCTCAACAGGGGACAGCAATCAGCCCCAGCATTTT
J gene: TRBJ1-2; clone size: .; D gene: .; V gene: TRBV6-5; CDR3 protein: CASSYSFQGTYGYTF; CDR3 DNA: TGTGCCAGCAGTTACTCGTTCCAGGGAACCTATGGCTACACCTTC